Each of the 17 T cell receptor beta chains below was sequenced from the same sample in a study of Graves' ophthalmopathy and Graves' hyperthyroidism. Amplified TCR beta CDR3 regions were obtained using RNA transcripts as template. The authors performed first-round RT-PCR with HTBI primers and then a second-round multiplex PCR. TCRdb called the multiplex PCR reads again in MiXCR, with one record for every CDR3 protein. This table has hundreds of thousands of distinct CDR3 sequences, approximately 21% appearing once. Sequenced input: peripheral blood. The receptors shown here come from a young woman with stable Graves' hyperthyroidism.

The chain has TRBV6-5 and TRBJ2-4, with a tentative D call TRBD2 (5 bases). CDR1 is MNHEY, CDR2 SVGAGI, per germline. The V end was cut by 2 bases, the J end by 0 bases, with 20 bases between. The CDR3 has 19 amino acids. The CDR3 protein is CASSYGRPYGGLAKNIQYF. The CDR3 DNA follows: TGTGCCAGCAGTTACGGACGGCCCTACGGCGGGCTAGCCAAAAACATTCAGTACTTC.

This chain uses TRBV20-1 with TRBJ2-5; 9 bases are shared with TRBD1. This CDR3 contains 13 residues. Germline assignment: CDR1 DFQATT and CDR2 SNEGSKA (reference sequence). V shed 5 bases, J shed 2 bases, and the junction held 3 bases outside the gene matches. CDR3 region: CSAEGQGQETQYF. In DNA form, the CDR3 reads TGCAGTGCTGAGGGACAGGGACAAGAGACCCAGTACTTC.

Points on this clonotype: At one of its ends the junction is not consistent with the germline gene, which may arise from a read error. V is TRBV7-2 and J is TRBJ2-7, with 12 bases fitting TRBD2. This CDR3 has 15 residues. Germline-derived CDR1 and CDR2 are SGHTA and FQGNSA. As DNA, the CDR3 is TGTGCCAGCAGCGAGACTAGCGGGAGATGGTACGATCAGTACTTC. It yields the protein CASSETSGRWYDQYF.

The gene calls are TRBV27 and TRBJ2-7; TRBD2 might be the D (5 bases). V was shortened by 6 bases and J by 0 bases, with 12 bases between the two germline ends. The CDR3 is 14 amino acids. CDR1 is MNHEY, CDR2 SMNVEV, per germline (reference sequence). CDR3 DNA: TGTGCCAGCAGGGAGGAAACGAGCTCCTACGAGCAGTACTTC. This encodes CASREETSSYEQYF.

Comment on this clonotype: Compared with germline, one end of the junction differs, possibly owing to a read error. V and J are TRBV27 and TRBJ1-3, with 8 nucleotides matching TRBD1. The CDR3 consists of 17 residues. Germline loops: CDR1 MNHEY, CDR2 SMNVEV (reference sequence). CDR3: CASSLPGQASSGNTIYF. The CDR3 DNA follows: TGCGCCAGCAGTTTACCGGGACAGGCTAGCTCTGGAAACACCATATATTTT.

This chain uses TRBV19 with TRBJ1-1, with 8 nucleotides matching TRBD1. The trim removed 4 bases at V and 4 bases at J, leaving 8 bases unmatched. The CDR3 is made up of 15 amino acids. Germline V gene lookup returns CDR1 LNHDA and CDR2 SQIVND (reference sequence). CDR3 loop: CASSKHRGEATEAFF. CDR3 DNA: TGTGCCAGTAGTAAGCACAGGGGGGAAGCCACTGAAGCTTTCTTT.

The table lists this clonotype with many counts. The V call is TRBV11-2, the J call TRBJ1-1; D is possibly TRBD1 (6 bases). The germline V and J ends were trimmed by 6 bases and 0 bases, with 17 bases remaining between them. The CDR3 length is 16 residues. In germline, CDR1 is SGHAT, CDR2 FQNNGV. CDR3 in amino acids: CASRPGQLGVNTEAFF. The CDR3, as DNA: TGTGCCAGCAGACCTGGACAGCTAGGGGTGAACACTGAAGCTTTCTTT. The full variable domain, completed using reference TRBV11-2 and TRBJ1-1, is EAGVAQSPRYKIIEKRQSVAFWCNPISGHATLYWYQQILGQGPKLLIQFQNNGVVDDSQLPKDRFSAERLKGVDSTLKIQPAKLEDSAVYLCASRPGQLGVNTEAFFGQGTRLTVV.

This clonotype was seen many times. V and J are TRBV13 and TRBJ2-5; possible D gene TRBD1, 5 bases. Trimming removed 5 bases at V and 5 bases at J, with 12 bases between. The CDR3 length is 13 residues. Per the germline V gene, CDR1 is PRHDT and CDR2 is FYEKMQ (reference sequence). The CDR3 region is CASSREGVETQYF. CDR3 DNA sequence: TGTGCCAGCAGCAGAGAAGGGGTGGAGACCCAGTACTTC. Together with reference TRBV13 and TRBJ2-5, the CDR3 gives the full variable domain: AAGVIQSPRHLIKEKRETATLKCYPIPRHDTVYWYQQGPGQDPQFLISFYEKMQSDKGSIPDRFSAQQFSDYHSELNMSSLELGDSALYFCASSREGVETQYFGPGTRLLVL.

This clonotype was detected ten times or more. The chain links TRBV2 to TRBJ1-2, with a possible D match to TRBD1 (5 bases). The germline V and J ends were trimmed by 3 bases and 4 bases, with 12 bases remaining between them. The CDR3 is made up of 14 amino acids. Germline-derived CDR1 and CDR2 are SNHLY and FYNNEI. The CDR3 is CASSEGGDLYGYTF. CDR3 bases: TGTGCCAGCAGTGAGGGGGGAGACCTCTATGGCTACACCTTC. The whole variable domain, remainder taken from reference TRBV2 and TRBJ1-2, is EPEVTQTPSHQVTQMGQEVILRCVPISNHLYFYWYRQILGQKVEFLVSFYNNEISEKSEIFDDQFSVERPDGSNFTLKIRSTKLEDSAMYFCASSEGGDLYGYTFGSGTRLTVV.

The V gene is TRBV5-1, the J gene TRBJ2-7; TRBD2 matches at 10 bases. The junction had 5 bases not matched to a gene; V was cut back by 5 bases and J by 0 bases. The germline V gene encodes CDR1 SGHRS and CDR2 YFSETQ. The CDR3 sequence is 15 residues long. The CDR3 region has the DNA TGCGCCAGCAGGTCTACTAGCGGGGTCTCCTACGAGCAGTACTTC. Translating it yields CASRSTSGVSYEQYF.

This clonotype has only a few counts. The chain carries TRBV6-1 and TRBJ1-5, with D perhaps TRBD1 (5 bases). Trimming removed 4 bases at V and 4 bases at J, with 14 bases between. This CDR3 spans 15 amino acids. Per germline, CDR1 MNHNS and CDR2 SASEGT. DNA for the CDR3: TGTGCCAGCAGTGCCGTCGGACAATTAAATCAGCCCCAGCATTTT. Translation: CASSAVGQLNQPQHF.

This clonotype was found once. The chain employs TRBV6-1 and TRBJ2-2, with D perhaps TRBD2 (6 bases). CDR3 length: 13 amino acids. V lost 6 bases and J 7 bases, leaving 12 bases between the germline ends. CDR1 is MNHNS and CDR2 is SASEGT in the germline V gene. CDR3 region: CASRGGANGELFF. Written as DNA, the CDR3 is TGTGCCAGCAGGGGGGGAGCTAACGGGGAGCTGTTTTTT.

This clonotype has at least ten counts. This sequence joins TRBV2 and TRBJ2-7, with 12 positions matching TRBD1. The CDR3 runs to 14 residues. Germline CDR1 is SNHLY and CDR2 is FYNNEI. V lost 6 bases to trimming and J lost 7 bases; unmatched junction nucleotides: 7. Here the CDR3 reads CASSLGTGGREQYF. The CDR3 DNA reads TGTGCCAGCAGCCTCGGGACAGGGGGCAGGGAGCAGTACTTC.

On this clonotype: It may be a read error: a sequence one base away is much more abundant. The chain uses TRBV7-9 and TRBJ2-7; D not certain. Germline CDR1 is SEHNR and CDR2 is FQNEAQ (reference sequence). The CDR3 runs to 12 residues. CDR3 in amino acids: CASSLTNYEQCF. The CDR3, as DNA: TGTGCCAGCAGCTTAACGAACTACGAGCAGTGCTTC.

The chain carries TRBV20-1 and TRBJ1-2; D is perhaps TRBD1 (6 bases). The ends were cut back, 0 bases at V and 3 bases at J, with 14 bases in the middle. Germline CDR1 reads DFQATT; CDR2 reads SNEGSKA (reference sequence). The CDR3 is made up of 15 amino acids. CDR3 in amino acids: CSARDRKGGDYGYTF. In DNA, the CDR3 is TGCAGTGCTAGAGATAGGAAAGGGGGAGACTATGGCTACACCTTC.

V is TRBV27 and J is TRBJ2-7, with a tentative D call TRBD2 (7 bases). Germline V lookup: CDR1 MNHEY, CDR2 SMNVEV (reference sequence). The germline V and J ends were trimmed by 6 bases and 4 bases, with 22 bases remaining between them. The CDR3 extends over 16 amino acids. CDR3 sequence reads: CASSPSGGGKPYEQYF. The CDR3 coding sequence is TGTGCCAGCAGCCCCTCGGGGGGCGGGAAGCCTTACGAGCAGTACTTC.

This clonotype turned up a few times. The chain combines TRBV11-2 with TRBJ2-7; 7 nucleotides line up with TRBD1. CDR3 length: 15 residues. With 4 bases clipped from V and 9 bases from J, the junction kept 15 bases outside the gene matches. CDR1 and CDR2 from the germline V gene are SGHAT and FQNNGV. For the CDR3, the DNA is TGTGCCAGCAGCTCGCCTACAGACAGGGTCGTTGTGCAGTACTTC. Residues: CASSSPTDRVVVQYF.